Below are 29 T cell receptor beta chains sequenced from a single sample in a study of T cell responses to AZD1222 COVID-19 vaccine (dated by TCRdb to the early 2020s). The sample's time point label is to be understood as: baseline before first vaccination. The library was produced with the immunoSEQ multiplex PCR assay. The source is immuneACCESS, and TCRdb retained only in-frame sequences with V and J called. Part of the clones is not carried over; for the studies checked, unresolved V genes explain less than half of this, and the remainder is unexplained. The sample table holds 55,000 to 70,000 clones, of which 80% were seen once. Roughly an eighth of the sample is in the top ten clones. The material sequenced was peripheral blood, taken on day 0 of AZD1222 vaccination. Every receptor here comes from an adult in good health.

The V and J genes are TRBV4-3 and TRBJ2-3, with 9 bases aligning to TRBD1. J lost 2 bases, V lost 2 bases, and 5 bases had no gene match. CDR1 and CDR2 from the germline V gene are LGHNA and YSLEER. This CDR3 comprises 16 residues. The CDR3 DNA follows: TGCGCCAGCAGCCAAAGCCGGGACAGGGCCACAGATACGCAGTATTTT. This codes for CASSQSRDRATDTQYF.

The V and J genes are TRBV4-1 and TRBJ2-7; unclear D gene. V was pared by 0 bases and J by 4 bases, with 13 bases between. This CDR3 has 15 residues. CDR1 is MGHRA and CDR2 is YSYEKL in the germline V gene. This chain's CDR3 is CASSQDWGYRYEQYF. Written as DNA, the CDR3 is TGCGCCAGCAGCCAAGATTGGGGATATCGATACGAGCAGTACTTC.

This clone appeared once. This sequence joins TRBV5-8 and TRBJ1-5; no clear D. The germline V gene encodes CDR1 SGHTS and CDR2 YDEGEE. The CDR3 spans 12 residues. Trimming took off 9 bases at V and 2 bases at J, with 9 bases between the two ends. Written as DNA, the CDR3 is TGTGCCACCCACCGGGGCAATCAGCCCCAGCATTTT. Protein product: CATHRGNQPQHF.

The rearrangement uses TRBV6-2 or TRBV6-3 and TRBJ2-1; D is tentatively TRBD1 or TRBD2 (6 bases each). V was pared by 2 bases and J by 10 bases, with 12 bases between. The CDR3 spans 13 residues. The germline CDR1 and CDR2 sequences are MNHEY and SVGEGT. The CDR3 region is CASSYGGGREQFF. The DNA of the CDR3 is TGTGCCAGCAGTTACGGAGGGGGAAGGGAGCAGTTCTTC.

The chain is built from TRBV7-8 and TRBJ1-5, with a weak D call TRBD1 (6 bases). The germline gives CDR1 SGHVS, CDR2 FQNEAQ. V was pared by 4 bases and J by 3 bases, with 13 bases between. The CDR3 is 15 residues long. The CDR3: CASSSSTGNNQPQHF. The CDR3 DNA is TGTGCCAGCAGCTCCTCGACAGGTAACAATCAGCCCCAGCATTTT.

The rearrangement uses TRBV11-2 and TRBJ2-7; D perhaps matches TRBD2 (6 bases). This CDR3 has 14 residues. Looked up from germline, CDR1 is SGHAT and CDR2 is FQNNGV. V lost 3 bases and J 2 bases, leaving 11 bases between the germline ends. In DNA form, the CDR3 reads TGTGCCAGCAGCTTCTGTGGGACTGCCTACGAGCAGTACTTC. Protein: CASSFCGTAYEQYF.

The chain is built from TRBV2 and TRBJ1-5; 7 positions match TRBD1. CDR3 length: 17 residues. J gave up 0 bases and V 6 bases, and 11 bases lay outside the gene matches. Germline values: CDR1 SNHLY, CDR2 FYNNEI. The DNA for the CDR3 is TGTGCCAGCAGCCAGATCAGGACAGGAAATAGCAATCAGCCCCAGCATTTT. It is translated as CASSQIRTGNSNQPQHF. Full variable domain (missing parts from reference TRBV2 and TRBJ1-5): EPEVTQTPSHQVTQMGQEVILRCVPISNHLYFYWYRQILGQKVEFLVSFYNNEISEKSEIFDDQFSVERPDGSNFTLKIRSTKLEDSAMYFCASSQIRTGNSNQPQHFGDGTRLSIL.

This sequence joins TRBV4-1 and TRBJ2-2; D gene ambiguous. The V and J ends lost 1 base and 1 base respectively, with 7 bases between them. Germline V lookup: CDR1 MGHRA, CDR2 YSYEKL. The CDR3 contains 15 residues. This CDR3 reads CASSQVLGNTGELFF. The CDR3 DNA is TGCGCCAGCAGCCAAGTCCTAGGGAACACCGGGGAGCTGTTTTTT.

The CDR3 loop reads CATRKGLAEQETQYF. The CDR3 DNA is TGTGCCACCAGGAAGGGACTAGCGGAACAAGAGACCCAGTACTTC. The J gene is TRBJ2-5, the V gene TRBV2; TRBD2 matches at 11 bases. This CDR3 spans 15 amino acids. V gave up 10 bases and J gave up 2 bases; unmatched junction bases: 9. Looked up from germline, CDR1 is SNHLY and CDR2 is FYNNEI.

This clone occurred once. Mismatch with germline at one junction end may stem from a read error. The rearrangement joins TRBV12-3 or TRBV12-4 to TRBJ1-1, with unresolved D. The CDR3 is 12 residues long. CDR3 sequence reads: CASRLARLQAFF. DNA of the CDR3: TGTGCCAGCAGGTTAGCCAGGTTACAAGCTTTCTTT.

This clone was detected only once. CDR3 loop: CASSLDGEQYF. The CDR3 DNA is TGCGCCAGCAGCCTCGATGGCGAGCAGTACTTC. The chain combines TRBV4-1 with TRBJ2-7; no firm D call. The germline V gene has CDR1 MGHRA and CDR2 YSYEKL. The CDR3 length is 11 residues. Between the trimmed V and J ends, which lost 4 bases and 6 bases, there was a span of 7 bases.

The chain combines TRBV18 with TRBJ2-5, with a weak D call TRBD2 (7 bases). The length of the CDR3 is 17 residues. In germline, CDR1 is KGHSH, CDR2 LQKENI. The V end lost 0 bases, the J end lost 4 bases, and 18 bases lay between the germline ends. This CDR3 is CASSPPLEKGGRETQYF. The CDR3 region has the DNA TGTGCCAGCTCACCACCACTGGAAAAGGGGGGGCGAGAGACCCAGTACTTC.

The chain links TRBV7-9 to TRBJ2-5; no clear D gene. CDR1 is SEHNR and CDR2 is FQNEAQ in the germline V gene (reference sequence). CDR3 length equals 14 residues. Trimming took off 5 bases at V and 4 bases at J, with 14 bases between the two ends. CDR3 in DNA: TGTGCCAGCAGCCAGGAAACTGGAACAGAGACCCAGTACTTC. Protein sequence: CASSQETGTETQYF. Filled out from reference TRBV7-9 and TRBJ2-5, the complete variable domain reads DTGVSQNPRHKITKRGQNVTFRCDPISEHNRLYWYRQTLGQGPEFLTYFQNEAQLEKSRLLSDRFSAERPKGSFSTLEIQRTEQGDSAMYLCASSQETGTETQYFGPGTRLLVL.

The chain combines TRBV19 with TRBJ2-2; possibly TRBD1 for D (5 bases). With 6 bases removed from V and 0 bases from J, the gap between germline ends came to 11 bases. There are 15 residues in the CDR3. Per germline, CDR1 LNHDA and CDR2 SQIVND (reference sequence). CDR3 nucleotides: TGTGCCAGTAGGCAAGGACAAACGAACACCGGGGAGCTGTTTTTT. Its protein is CASRQGQTNTGELFF.

The gene calls are TRBV3-1 (or the pseudogene TRBV3-2) and TRBJ1-2; possible D gene TRBD1, 6 bases. The CDR3 length is 14 residues. Germline CDR1 reads LGHDT; CDR2 reads YNNKEL (reference sequence). Trimming removed 1 base at V and 7 bases at J, with 13 bases between. Written as DNA, the CDR3 is TGTGCCAGCAGCCAAGTTTATGGGGGCCTTGGCTACACCTTC. The encoded protein is CASSQVYGGLGYTF.

This sequence joins TRBV12-3 or TRBV12-4 and TRBJ1-1; 7 positions match TRBD1. Germline trimming cut 6 bases from V and 10 bases from J; bases unmatched to any gene: 8. There are 12 residues in the CDR3. The CDR3 DNA reads as TGTGCCAGCAGGCCGACAGGGCCTCTAGCTTTCTTT. Translating it yields CASRPTGPLAFF.

This chain joins TRBV10-3 and TRBJ1-1; no firm D call. V was trimmed by 8 bases and J by 1 base, leaving 11 bases between them. Germline CDR1 is ENHRY and CDR2 is SYGVKD. The CDR3 spans 13 residues. CDR3: CAIYDVTNTEAFF. The CDR3 bases are TGTGCCATCTACGACGTAACGAACACTGAAGCTTTCTTT.

The J gene is TRBJ1-1, the V gene TRBV7-3, with a tentative D call TRBD1 (5 bases). CDR3 length: 13 amino acids. Trimming stripped 8 bases from V and 0 bases from J, with 10 bases between. Germline CDR1 and CDR2: SGHTA and FQGTGA. CDR3 coding DNA: TGTGCCAGCGGGGCGGGCATGAACACTGAAGCTTTCTTT. Amino acid sequence: CASGAGMNTEAFF.

V usage is TRBV19 and J usage is TRBJ2-5; D ambiguous. Germline V lookup: CDR1 LNHDA, CDR2 SQIVND (reference sequence). The germline V and J ends were trimmed by 0 bases and 0 bases, with 11 bases remaining between them. The length of the CDR3 is 16 residues. CDR3 protein: CASSIDTPGNQETQYF. The DNA of the CDR3 is TGTGCCAGTAGTATAGATACCCCGGGTAACCAAGAGACCCAGTACTTC.

The rearrangement links TRBV19 to TRBJ1-1; D gene unclear. Germline values: CDR1 LNHDA, CDR2 SQIVND (reference sequence). This CDR3 is built from 12 residues. The CDR3 loop is CASGEMNTEAFF. The CDR3 nucleotides are TGTGCAAGTGGGGAGATGAACACTGAAGCTTTCTTT.

The table lists this clone with a few counts. The chain links TRBV6-5 to TRBJ2-3; TRBD2 matches 7 bases. The CDR3 sequence is 15 residues long. Germline loops: CDR1 MNHEY, CDR2 SVGAGI. V dropped 11 bases and J dropped 4; count of bases not matched to a gene: 15. CDR3 in amino acids: CAGGPLGGYPDTQYF. DNA for the CDR3: TGTGCCGGAGGCCCCCTGGGGGGGTACCCAGATACGCAGTATTTT.

The chain links TRBV6-2 or TRBV6-3 to TRBJ1-2; D is undetermined. Germline CDR1 reads MNHEY; CDR2 reads SVGEGT. The ends were cut back, 2 bases at V and 8 bases at J, with 9 bases in the middle. This CDR3 comprises 12 residues. CDR3 protein: CASSYDVGGYTF. CDR3 bases: TGTGCCAGCAGTTACGACGTCGGGGGCTACACCTTC.

The CDR3: CAWRILAGPFGDTQYF. The CDR3, as DNA: TGTGCCTGGAGGATACTAGCGGGGCCTTTTGGTGATACGCAGTATTTT. The chain is built from TRBV30 and TRBJ2-3, with TRBD2 identical over 10 bases. CDR1 is GTSNPN and CDR2 is SVGIG in the germline V gene (reference sequence). Germline trimming cut 3 bases from V and 6 bases from J; bases unmatched to any gene: 12. The CDR3 is made up of 16 amino acids. Full variable domain (missing parts from reference TRBV30 and TRBJ2-3): SQTIHQWPATLVQPVGSPLSLECTVEGTSNPNLYWYRQAAGRGLQLLFYSVGIGQISSEVPQNLSASRPQDRQFILSSKKLLLSDSGFYLCAWRILAGPFGDTQYFGPGTRLTVL.

This chain joins TRBV10-2 and TRBJ2-1, with D uncertain. The CDR3 contains 14 residues. The V gene lost 6 bases and the J gene lost 6 bases, with 15 bases spanning the gap. Germline assignment: CDR1 WSHSY and CDR2 SAAADI. The CDR3 loop reads CASRLDVVGNEQFF. The CDR3 DNA follows: TGCGCCAGCAGGTTGGACGTGGTTGGCAATGAGCAGTTCTTC.

V and J are TRBV3-1 (or the pseudogene TRBV3-2) and TRBJ1-6; 7 positions agree with TRBD1. The length of the CDR3 is 15 residues. The germline V gene has CDR1 LGHDT and CDR2 YNNKEL (reference sequence). After removal of 2 bases from V and 6 bases from J, the junction contained 4 bases not matched to a gene. CDR3 DNA: TGTGCCAGCAGCCAATGGGACAGACCTAATTCACCCCTCCACTTT. It specifies CASSQWDRPNSPLHF.

This clone occurred a few times. The genes are TRBV6-5 and TRBJ1-2, with 9 bases aligning to TRBD1. The J segment lost 8 bases and the V segment lost 2 bases, leaving 6 bases of the junction unmatched. Germline V gives CDR1 MNHEY, CDR2 SVGAGI. CDR3 length equals 14 residues. The CDR3 loop reads CASSYGGTGKGYTF. CDR3 coding DNA: TGTGCCAGCAGTTACGGTGGGACAGGGAAAGGCTACACCTTC.

The rearrangement uses TRBV19 and TRBJ2-1, with TRBD1 matching over 10 bases. The germline gives CDR1 LNHDA, CDR2 SQIVND (reference sequence). This CDR3 has 14 residues. Unmatched junction bases numbered 1, after V lost 6 bases and J lost 2 bases. DNA for the CDR3: TGTGCCAGTAGCGGACAGGGGGCCTACAATGAGCAGTTCTTC. Protein sequence: CASSGQGAYNEQFF.

Within the sample, this clone is large. V usage is TRBV7-2 and J usage is TRBJ1-4; D remains ambiguous. The germline CDR1 and CDR2 sequences are SGHTA and FQGNSA. The CDR3 spans 13 residues. Trimming shortened V by 5 bases and J by 5 bases, and 9 bases separated the two germline ends. For the CDR3, the DNA is TGTGCCAGCAGCGAGGAACTGAATGAAAAACTGTTTTTT. This gives the protein CASSEELNEKLFF.

This clone was counted once. The rearrangement uses TRBV7-2 and TRBJ1-1, with a weak D call TRBD1 (5 bases). The V and J ends lost 2 bases and 8 bases respectively, with 12 bases between them. The CDR3 length is 13 residues. CDR1 and CDR2 from the germline V gene are SGHTA and FQGNSA. CDR3 protein: CASSLSVRTEAFF. CDR3 in DNA: TGTGCCAGCAGCTTATCTGTCCGGACAGAAGCTTTCTTT.